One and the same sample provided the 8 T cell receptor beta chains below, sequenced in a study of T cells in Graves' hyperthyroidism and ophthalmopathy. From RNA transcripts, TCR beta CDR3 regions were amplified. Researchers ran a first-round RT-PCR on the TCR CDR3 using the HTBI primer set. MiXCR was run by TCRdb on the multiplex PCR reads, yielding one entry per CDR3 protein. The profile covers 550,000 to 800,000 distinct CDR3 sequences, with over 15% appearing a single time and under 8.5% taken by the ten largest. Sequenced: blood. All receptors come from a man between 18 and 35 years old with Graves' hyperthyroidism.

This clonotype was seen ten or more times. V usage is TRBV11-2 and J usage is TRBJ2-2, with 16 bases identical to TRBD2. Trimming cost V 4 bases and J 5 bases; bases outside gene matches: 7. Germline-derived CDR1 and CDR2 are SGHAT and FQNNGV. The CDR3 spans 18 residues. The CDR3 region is CASSSGTSGRASTGELFF. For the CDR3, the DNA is TGTGCCAGCAGCTCAGGGACTAGCGGGAGGGCCTCGACCGGGGAGCTGTTTTTT.

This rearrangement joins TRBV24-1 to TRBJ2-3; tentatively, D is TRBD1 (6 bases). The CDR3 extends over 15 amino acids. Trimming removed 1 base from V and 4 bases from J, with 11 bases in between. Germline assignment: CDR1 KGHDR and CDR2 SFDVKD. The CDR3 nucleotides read TGTGCCACCAGTGATTTTGAACAGGGAGCAGATACGCAGTATTTT. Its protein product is CATSDFEQGADTQYF.

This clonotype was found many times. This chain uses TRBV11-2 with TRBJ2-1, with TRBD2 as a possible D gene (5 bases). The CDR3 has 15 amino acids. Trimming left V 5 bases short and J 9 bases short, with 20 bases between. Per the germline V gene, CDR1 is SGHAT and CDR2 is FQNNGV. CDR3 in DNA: TGTGCCAGCAGCCCCACTAGGGCCCTAATAGGTGAGCAGTTCTTC. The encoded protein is CASSPTRALIGEQFF. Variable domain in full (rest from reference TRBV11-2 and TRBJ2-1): EAGVAQSPRYKIIEKRQSVAFWCNPISGHATLYWYQQILGQGPKLLIQFQNNGVVDDSQLPKDRFSAERLKGVDSTLKIQPAKLEDSAVYLCASSPTRALIGEQFFGPGTRLTVL.

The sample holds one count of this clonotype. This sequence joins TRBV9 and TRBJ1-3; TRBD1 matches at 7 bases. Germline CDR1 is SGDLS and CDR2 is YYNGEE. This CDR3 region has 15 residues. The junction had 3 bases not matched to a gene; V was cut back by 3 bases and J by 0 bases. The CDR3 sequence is CASSEQGPSGNTIYF. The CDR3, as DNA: TGTGCCAGCAGCGAACAGGGGCCCTCTGGAAACACCATATATTTT.

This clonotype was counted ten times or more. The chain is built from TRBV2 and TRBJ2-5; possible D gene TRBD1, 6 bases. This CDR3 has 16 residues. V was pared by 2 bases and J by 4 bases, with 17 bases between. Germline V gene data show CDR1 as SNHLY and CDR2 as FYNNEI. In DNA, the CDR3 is TGTGCCAGCAGTGAATTCGAGCTCTCGGACAGAGAGACCCAGTACTTC. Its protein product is CASSEFELSDRETQYF.

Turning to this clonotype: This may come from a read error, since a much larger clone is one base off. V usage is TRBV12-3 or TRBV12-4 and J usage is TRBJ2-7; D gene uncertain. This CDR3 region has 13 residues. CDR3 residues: CASSLGISYEQHF. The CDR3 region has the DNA TGTGCCAGCAGTTTGGGCATCTCCTACGAGCAGCACTTC.

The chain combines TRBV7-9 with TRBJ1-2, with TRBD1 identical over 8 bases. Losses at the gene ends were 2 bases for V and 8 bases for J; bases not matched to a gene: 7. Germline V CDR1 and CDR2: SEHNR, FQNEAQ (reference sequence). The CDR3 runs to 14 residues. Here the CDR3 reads CASSLFQGARGYTF. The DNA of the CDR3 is TGTGCCAGCAGCTTATTTCAGGGGGCGCGAGGCTACACCTTC.

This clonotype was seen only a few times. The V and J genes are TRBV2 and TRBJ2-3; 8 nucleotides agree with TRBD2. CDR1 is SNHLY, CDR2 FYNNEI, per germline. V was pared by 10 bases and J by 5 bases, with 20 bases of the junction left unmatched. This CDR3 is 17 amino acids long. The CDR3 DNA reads TGTGCCAACCGAGCCCCCCCCGGGAGGGCCGGAATAGATACGCAGTATTTT. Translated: CANRAPPGRAGIDTQYF.